The 21 T cell receptor beta chains below come from one sample, sequenced in a study of regulatory T cells in long-lasting Graves disease. According to the study, TCR beta libraries were built with iRepertoire HTBI primers and CDR3-region Arm-PCR. MiXCR, applied by TCRdb to the multiplex PCR reads, yields one record per CDR3 protein. The table has roughly 470,000 distinct CDR3 sequences, around 20% seen once. Time point specified: persistent/refractory GD, antithyroid drugs over 5 years with positive TRAb. The TCR library was prepared using RNA isolated from PBMCs. Sequenced here: peripheral blood mononuclear cells (PBMCs), sampled when the disease was refractory, from a patient treated with antithyroid drugs. These receptors originate from a female donor with Graves disease.

This chain connects TRBV28 to TRBJ2-4, with D perhaps assigned TRBD1 or TRBD2 (6 bases each). Germline V gives CDR1 MDHEN, CDR2 SYDVKM. CDR3 length: 11 residues. Trimming removed 2 bases from V and 12 bases from J, with 8 bases in between. The CDR3 here is CASSLGGPQYF. The CDR3 DNA is TGTGCCAGCAGTTTAGGGGGGCCTCAGTACTTC.

This clonotype has only a few counts. The chain recombines TRBV5-1 with TRBJ1-1, with TRBD1 identical over 7 bases. The CDR3 loop spans 14 amino acids. Germline values: CDR1 SGHRS, CDR2 YFSETQ. Trimming cost V 3 bases and J 5 bases; bases outside gene matches: 7. In DNA form, the CDR3 reads TGCGCCAGCAGCTCAGAGACAGGGCTTACTGAAGCTTTCTTT. The encoded protein is CASSSETGLTEAFF. Based on the CDR3 plus reference TRBV5-1 and TRBJ1-1, the full variable domain is KAGVTQTPRYLIKTRGQQVTLSCSPISGHRSVSWYQQTPGQGLQFLFEYFSETQRNKGNFPGRFSGRQFSNSRSEMNVSTLELGDSALYLCASSSETGLTEAFFGQGTRLTVV.

This chain uses TRBV29-1 with TRBJ2-2; D ambiguous. Trimming cost V 7 bases and J 2 bases, with 14 bases left between them. CDR3 length: 14 residues. Germline-derived CDR1 and CDR2 are SQVTM and ANQGSEA. The CDR3 region is CSAIRIGNTGELFF. The CDR3 nucleotides read TGCAGCGCCATCCGGATAGGTAACACCGGGGAGCTGTTTTTT.

The gene calls are TRBV29-1 and TRBJ2-5; possibly TRBD2 for D (6 bases). CDR1 and CDR2 (germline): SQVTM, ANQGSEA. The V gene lost 3 bases and the J gene lost 4 bases, with 15 bases spanning the gap. The CDR3 has 14 residues. The CDR3: CSVDFLAGGETQYF. The CDR3, as DNA: TGCAGCGTTGACTTTCTAGCCGGGGGAGAGACCCAGTACTTC.

This clonotype was observed a few times. Sequence at one end of the junction differs from germline and may be a read error. The V and J genes are TRBV15 and TRBJ1-2; weak D call: TRBD1 (5 bases). Germline V gene data show CDR1 as LNHNV and CDR2 as YYDKDF (reference sequence). CDR3 length equals 15 residues. The CDR3 here is CATSRDQQGGYGYTF. CDR3 nucleotides: TGTGCCACCAGCAGAGATCAGCAGGGTGGCTATGGCTATACCTTC.

The sample holds many counts of this clonotype. The chain recombines TRBV7-8 with TRBJ1-1; weak D call: TRBD1 (5 bases). Germline CDR1 is SGHVS and CDR2 is FQNEAQ. Trimming took 3 bases from V and 9 from J, leaving 14 bases between them. The CDR3 is 13 amino acids. The CDR3 protein is CASSFRDPGQAFF. In nucleotides, the CDR3 is TGTGCCAGCAGCTTCCGGGACCCAGGCCAAGCTTTCTTT.

There are many counts of this clonotype. The rearrangement uses TRBV6-5 and TRBJ2-2; no firm D call. This CDR3 has 13 amino acids. V dropped 5 bases and J dropped 7 bases, with 11 bases sitting between them. Germline V gives CDR1 MNHEY, CDR2 SVGAGI. This CDR3 is CASSNLNLGELFF. Written as DNA, the CDR3 is TGTGCCAGCAGTAACTTAAATCTCGGGGAGCTGTTTTTT.

This clonotype was seen many times. The J gene is TRBJ2-5, the V gene TRBV11-2; D perhaps matches TRBD2 (5 bases). The V end lost 1 base, the J end lost 9 bases, and 18 bases lay between the germline ends. Looked up from germline, CDR1 is SGHAT and CDR2 is FQNNGV. This CDR3 has 15 amino acids. In DNA, the CDR3 is TGTGCCAGCAGCTTAGTGGCGAACCTTTTGCGGGCCCAGTACTTC. Its translation: CASSLVANLLRAQYF. Full variable domain (rest looked up from reference TRBV11-2 and TRBJ2-5): EAGVAQSPRYKIIEKRQSVAFWCNPISGHATLYWYQQILGQGPKLLIQFQNNGVVDDSQLPKDRFSAERLKGVDSTLKIQPAKLEDSAVYLCASSLVANLLRAQYFGPGTRLLVL.

In this sample, this clonotype turned up once. V and J are TRBV5-6 and TRBJ2-5, with TRBD2 as a possible D gene (5 bases). Germline CDR1 and CDR2: SGHDT and YYEEEE. The CDR3 loop spans 14 amino acids. The V end was cut by 1 base, the J end by 5 bases, with 12 bases between. CDR3 coding DNA: TGTGCCAGCAGCTTGCGATCGGGAAGGGAGACCCAGTACTTC. It encodes CASSLRSGRETQYF.

This clonotype was seen at least ten times. This chain's CDR3 is CASSFRVKGDYGYTF. CDR3 DNA: TGTGCCAGCAGTTTTAGAGTAAAGGGAGACTATGGCTACACCTTC. The chain recombines TRBV28 with TRBJ1-2; D gene unclear. Trimming removed 3 bases from V and 3 bases from J, with 14 bases in between. The V gene's germline CDR1 is MDHEN and CDR2 SYDVKM. The CDR3 extends over 15 amino acids.

This clonotype has a count of ten or more. This chain connects TRBV7-2 to TRBJ1-1; D call uncertain. CDR1 and CDR2 (germline): SGHTA, FQGNSA. V dropped 3 bases and J dropped 6 bases, with 11 bases sitting between them. This CDR3 comprises 13 residues. The CDR3 nucleotides are TGTGCCAGCAGCTTTAGCGCCGGGGCTGAAGCTTTCTTT. Protein product: CASSFSAGAEAFF.

This clonotype has a count of ten or more. In nucleotides, the CDR3 is TGTGCCAGCAGTAGACGACAGAGCAATCAGCCCCAGCATTTT. Amino acids: CASSRRQSNQPQHF. The J gene is TRBJ1-5, the V gene TRBV6-2 or TRBV6-3; possibly TRBD1 for D (5 bases). Trimming took off 5 bases at V and 1 base at J, with 9 bases between the two ends. Germline-derived CDR1 and CDR2 are MNHEY and SVGEGT. This CDR3 comprises 14 residues.

The gene calls are TRBV20-1 and TRBJ2-7; a weak D match, TRBD1 (6 bases). Germline lookup yields CDR1 DFQATT and CDR2 SNEGSKA (reference sequence). The CDR3 length is 14 residues. V dropped 4 bases and J dropped 4 bases, with 17 bases sitting between them. This chain's CDR3 is CSAKLGTSPYEQYF. CDR3 bases: TGCAGTGCTAAACTGGGGACATCGCCTTACGAGCAGTACTTC.

This clonotype has just a few counts. The V gene is TRBV12-3 or TRBV12-4, the J gene TRBJ2-1; weak D call: TRBD2 (5 bases). V lost 6 bases and J lost 10, with 10 bases in between. The CDR3 loop spans 11 amino acids. This chain's CDR3 is CASSLRGEQFF. CDR3 nucleotide sequence: TGTGCCAGCAGCTTGCGCGGGGAGCAGTTCTTC.

J is TRBJ1-1 and V is TRBV12-5; no firm D call. Trimming removed 3 bases at V and 8 bases at J, with 4 bases between. The CDR3 runs to 10 residues. Germline V gene lookup returns CDR1 LGHNT and CDR2 FRNRAP. CDR3 loop: CASGFPEAFF. CDR3 in DNA: TGTGCTAGTGGTTTCCCCGAAGCTTTCTTT.

The sample holds many counts of this clonotype. V gene TRBV7-2 combines with J gene TRBJ2-7; no definite D call. V was pared by 2 bases and J by 2 bases, with 10 bases between. Germline CDR1 SGHTA, CDR2 FQGNSA. The CDR3 runs to 14 residues. The CDR3 DNA reads as TGTGCCAGCAGCTTAAGTGGGCAGACCTACGAGCAGTACTTC. Its translation: CASSLSGQTYEQYF.

This clonotype has ten or more counts. This sequence joins TRBV2 and TRBJ2-5, with TRBD1 identical over 7 bases. This CDR3 is 14 amino acids long. After removal of 9 bases from V and 1 base from J, the junction contained 8 bases not matched to a gene. Germline V gene lookup returns CDR1 SNHLY and CDR2 FYNNEI. The CDR3 here is CARLRRDSQETQYF. The CDR3 nucleotides read TGTGCCAGACTAAGAAGGGACAGCCAAGAGACCCAGTACTTC.

This clonotype has at least ten counts. V and J are TRBV6-1 and TRBJ2-7; 14 nucleotides match TRBD2. The V gene's germline CDR1 is MNHNS and CDR2 SASEGT. CDR3 length: 17 amino acids. With V trimmed by 7 bases and J by 1 base, 9 bases remained unmatched. The CDR3 DNA is TGTGCCAGCATTGCGGGACTAGCGGGAGCAAGGTCCTACGAGCAGTACTTC. Translated: CASIAGLAGARSYEQYF.

This chain joins TRBV7-6 and TRBJ2-2; the match to TRBD2 covers 14 bases. The germline CDR1 and CDR2 sequences are SGHVS and FNYEAQ. The length of the CDR3 is 18 residues. Trimming cost V 3 bases and J 8 bases; bases outside gene matches: 11. The CDR3 is CASSFIQTSGRDQGELFF. CDR3 bases: TGTGCCAGCAGCTTTATCCAGACTAGCGGGAGGGACCAAGGGGAGCTGTTTTTT.

This clonotype has just a few counts. CDR3 bases: TGCGCCAGCAGCGGAAGCGGGACAGCGTACGAGCAGTACTTC. Protein product: CASSGSGTAYEQYF. The chain is built from TRBV5-1 and TRBJ2-7, with D tentatively TRBD1 or TRBD2 (7 bases each). The CDR3 is made up of 14 amino acids. V was trimmed by 4 bases and J by 4 bases, leaving 15 bases between them. Per germline, CDR1 SGHRS and CDR2 YFSETQ.

As concerns this clonotype: The junction departs from germline at one end; a sequencing error may be responsible. CDR3 nucleotide sequence: TGCAGTGCTCTTAGACCCGACTCTGCCTGGGAGACCCGGTACTTC. Protein sequence: CSALRPDSAWETRYF. The chain is built from TRBV20-1 and TRBJ2-5; a weak D match, TRBD2 (5 bases). This CDR3 contains 15 residues. CDR1 and CDR2 (germline): DFQATT, SNEGSKA (reference sequence).